This T cell receptor (beta chain) was retrieved from a study of cytomegalovirus exposure and HLA in healthy donors. Study-wide results and limits: Analyses of presence and absence presupposed an approximately uniform sequencing depth across donors. Reportedly, diagnosis of cytomegalovirus status by the classifier showed high specificity and sensitivity. V segments that were indistinguishable, TRBV6-2 and TRBV6-3 among them, were omitted from analysis. Productive rates of about 90% or about 30% were seen for most TCR beta V segments in an earlier analysis.

Looked up from germline, CDR1 is SGHRS and CDR2 is YFSETQ. The CDR3 runs to 16 residues. With 0 bases removed from V and 6 bases from J, the gap between germline ends came to 16 bases. In the case of this clone: Its target is not known.

PCR involved 60 Vbeta and 13 Jbeta primers. Measured with immunoSEQ multiplex PCR; TCRdb has only the in-frame clones, and not every one. Counted here are roughly 180,000 clones, approximately 84% occurring once; the ten biggest clones make up 4.8%. The chain has TRBV5-1 and TRBJ2-1, with a possible D match to TRBD2 (7 bases). Sequencing was carried out using PBMCs. The TCR originated in a man between 18 and 29 years old in good health and CMV-seronegative. CDR3 sequence: CASSLEPGGGGNEQFF. DNA for the CDR3: TGCGCCAGCAGCTTGGAACCGGGGGGCGGAGGCAATGAGCAGTTCTTC.